These 8 T cell receptor beta chains share one sample of origin, sequenced in a study of T cells in Graves' hyperthyroidism and ophthalmopathy. Authors of the study amplified TCR beta CDR3 regions from RNA transcripts. In the first-round RT-PCR of the TCR CDR3, the HTBI primer set was used. One entry per CDR3 protein, called by TCRdb with MiXCR from the multiplex PCR reads. The sample yields 550,000 to 700,000 distinct CDR3 sequences, around 46% seen once. Sequences were obtained from peripheral blood or thyroid tissue (not recorded which). All receptors come from an adult woman with Graves' disease, either hyperthyroidism or ophthalmopathy (not recorded which).

This clonotype came up many times. The chain couples TRBV25-1 to TRBJ2-3, with 7 bases that match TRBD1. From germline, CDR1 is MGHDK and CDR2 SYGVNS. The V and J ends lost 2 bases and 4 bases, in that order; junction bases with no gene match: 3. The CDR3 loop spans 14 amino acids. The CDR3 nucleotides are TGTGCCAGCAGTGAAACAGGGGAAGCAGATACGCAGTATTTT. This translates into CASSETGEADTQYF.

In its sample, this clonotype was seen many times. The rearrangement joins TRBV28 to TRBJ1-5; D is possibly TRBD1 (6 bases). The CDR3 is 15 residues long. The V gene lost 5 bases and the J gene lost 4 bases, with 15 bases spanning the gap. Germline V CDR1 and CDR2: MDHEN, SYDVKM. CDR3 DNA: TGTGCCAGCAGTCTCCCTGGGACACTTAATCAGCCCCAGCATTTT. It is translated as CASSLPGTLNQPQHF.

There are many counts of this clonotype. The chain recombines TRBV7-9 with TRBJ2-5; D unresolved. The CDR3 runs to 15 residues. The germline gives CDR1 SEHNR, CDR2 FQNEAQ (reference sequence). V lost 5 bases and J 3 bases, leaving 16 bases between the germline ends. CDR3 sequence reads: CASSPSLRAKETQYF. CDR3 DNA sequence: TGTGCCAGCAGCCCTTCGTTACGGGCGAAAGAGACCCAGTACTTC.

This clonotype was found many times. V gene TRBV29-1 combines with J gene TRBJ1-2; D is unresolved. Trimming pared 1 base from V and 7 bases from J, leaving 16 bases between. The CDR3 consists of 14 residues. The germline gives CDR1 SQVTM, CDR2 ANQGSEA. The CDR3 loop reads CSVEAGRTYAGYTF. The CDR3 bases are TGCAGCGTTGAAGCCGGCAGAACATATGCTGGCTACACCTTC.

Comment on this clonotype: This is likely a read error, given that the CDR3 carries no conserved phenylalanine or tryptophan at its end. The DNA is left out, because the CDR3 cannot be placed on it with certainty; the CDR3 is given as TCRdb lists it. The chain combines TRBV20-1 with TRBJ1-3. The CDR3 spans 9 residues, counting both ends. CDR1 and CDR2 from the germline V gene are DFQATT and SNEGSKA (reference sequence). CDR3 sequence reads: CSARPSGNT.

J is TRBJ2-7 and V is TRBV20-1; 8 positions agree with TRBD1. Germline V CDR1 and CDR2: DFQATT, SNEGSKA (reference sequence). The CDR3 loop spans 15 amino acids. Trimming cost V 7 bases and J 0 bases; bases outside gene matches: 11. The chain's CDR3 is CSVNRAGQGSYEQYF. CDR3 DNA: TGCAGTGTAAACCGGGCAGGACAGGGCTCCTACGAGCAGTACTTC.

This clonotype showed up many times. The gene calls are TRBV2 and TRBJ1-1, with D tentatively TRBD1 (6 bases). Germline V gene sequence: CDR1 SNHLY, CDR2 FYNNEI. V was pared by 7 bases and J by 7 bases, with 22 bases between. This CDR3 region has 15 residues. The CDR3 region is CASTPTTGVLGEAFF. The DNA for the CDR3 is TGTGCCAGCACCCCAACGACAGGAGTGTTAGGTGAAGCTTTCTTT.

This chain uses TRBV7-2 with TRBJ2-2; possibly TRBD2 for D (5 bases). The V gene's germline CDR1 is SGHTA and CDR2 FQGNSA. CDR3 length equals 13 residues. This chain's CDR3 is CARRAYDSGELFF. CDR3 nucleotides: TGTGCTAGGCGGGCCTACGATTCCGGGGAGCTGTTTTTT.